This is a list of T cell receptor beta chains from one sample in a study of cytomegalovirus exposure and HLA in healthy donors. Data came from immunoSEQ multiplex PCR; TCRdb stores just in-frame clones and leaves some out. The sample holds roughly 250,000 clones, around 89% seen once. The sample consisted of PBMCs. The source of these receptors is a young woman in good health and CMV-seronegative. Each CDR3 is given with its conserved first and last residue. Fields, in order: V gene, J gene, D gene, CDR3 protein. D genes are given only for firm matches.

TRBV25-1,TRBJ1-1,TRBD1,CASSYRGRNTEAFF
TRBV23-1,TRBJ1-5,TRBD1,CASRSGQGALRGPQHF
TRBV2,TRBJ1-1,TRBD1,CASSNPWTGRITEAFF
TRBV30,TRBJ2-7,TRBD1,CAWDRDRQAYEQYF
TRBV9,TRBJ2-1,TRBD2,CASSGRLAGGYNEQFF
TRBV7-8,TRBJ1-5,TRBD1,CASSFQGDYPYSNQPQHF
TRBV5-6,TRBJ2-2,TRBD1,CASSLTGVYTGELFF
TRBV5-4,TRBJ2-1,TRBD2,CASSFSGGARYNEQFF
TRBV7-9,TRBJ2-3,TRBD2,CASSHLVTSGITDTQYF
TRBV4-1,TRBJ2-3,TRBD2,CASSQISGAHTDTQYF
TRBV5-6,TRBJ1-2,-,CASTRVVNYGYTF
TRBV27,TRBJ1-2,TRBD1,CASSSLPTGTGYTF
TRBV4-1,TRBJ1-2,-,CASSLSDQRAGYGYTF
TRBV6-5,TRBJ2-1,TRBD1,CASSYLRTGPHNEQFF
TRBV4-1,TRBJ1-4,TRBD1,CASSQDSYLSGQPDEKLFF
TRBV5-1,TRBJ1-2,-,CASSLDSGQYYGYTF
TRBV6-1,TRBJ1-4,-,CASSGWRGPNEKLFF
TRBV2,TRBJ1-2,TRBD1,CASSEALGQAGSGYTF
TRBV6-5,TRBJ2-2,-,CASSYGERTGELFF
TRBV27,TRBJ1-3,-,CASSLSPGSGNTIYF
TRBV4-1,TRBJ2-1,-,CASSLKWERNYNEQFF
TRBV28,TRBJ1-1,-,CASSLPYTEAFF
TRBV4-1,TRBJ2-2,-,CASSQARGGGGGELFF
TRBV9,TRBJ2-3,TRBD2,CASSIRGGPPDTQYF
TRBV30,TRBJ1-5,-,CAWSAGGNQPQHF
TRBV7-6,TRBJ2-7,-,CASSLYFPHEQYF
TRBV4-1,TRBJ1-1,-,CASSQQYMNTEAFF
TRBV7-9,TRBJ1-2,TRBD1,CASSLGTGYTF
TRBV28,TRBJ1-2,-,CASSGQINYGYTF
TRBV5-1,TRBJ1-2,TRBD1,CASSPTGGAINGYTF
TRBV4-1,TRBJ2-5,TRBD1,CASSQFTGTEETQYF
TRBV28,TRBJ1-2,-,CASSYGLDGYTF
TRBV7-8,TRBJ2-7,TRBD1,CASSWRTGSNYDEQYF
TRBV9,TRBJ1-2,TRBD1,CASSGRLGQGYGYTF
TRBV6-1,TRBJ1-5,TRBD1,CACRDSSNQPQHF
TRBV11-3,TRBJ2-7,TRBD1,CASSGRDSPYEQYF
TRBV6-5,TRBJ2-7,-,CASRESSYEQYF
TRBV6-4,TRBJ1-2,TRBD1,CASSPDRAGGYTF
TRBV4-1,TRBJ1-1,-,CASSQDVEGAGNTEAFF
TRBV28,TRBJ1-5,-,CASSFTQGRFTHNQPQHF
TRBV7-9,TRBJ2-1,-,CASSPNEQFF
TRBV11-1,TRBJ2-2,-,CASSLVAPGTLNTGELFF
TRBV7-2,TRBJ2-3,-,CASSFSPRTATDTQYF
TRBV19,TRBJ2-5,-,CASTERVMGETQYF
TRBV29-1,TRBJ2-1,TRBD1,CSLQGETYNEQFF
TRBV5-1,TRBJ1-2,TRBD1,CASSSGDSLNYGYTF
TRBV7-2,TRBJ1-4,-,CASSLDGATNEKLFF
TRBV9,TRBJ1-1,-,CASSAQNTEAFF
TRBV11-1,TRBJ1-1,-,CASSLEQGTEAFF
TRBV4-3,TRBJ2-7,TRBD2,CASSHRTSGPSYEQYF
TRBV2,TRBJ2-7,TRBD1,CASSEGTGGGYEQYF
TRBV6-1,TRBJ1-4,-,CASSEAWQVNEKLFF
TRBV5-1,TRBJ2-1,TRBD2,CASSPVAGGYNEQFF
TRBV7-9,TRBJ2-7,TRBD2,CASSTRKTSGSYEQYF
TRBV7-9,TRBJ2-5,TRBD1,CASSKGTGPAETQYF
TRBV19,TRBJ1-1,TRBD1,CASSRGTVKNTEAFF
TRBV7-8,TRBJ2-5,TRBD2,CASSARTSGEWETQYF
TRBV29-1,TRBJ2-2,TRBD1,CSVEKGAGTGELFF
TRBV6-1,TRBJ2-3,TRBD1,CASSEPQGARTDTQYF